These 16 T cell receptor beta chains were sequenced from one sample in a study of cytomegalovirus exposure and HLA in healthy donors. PCR used 60 Vbeta primers and 13 Jbeta primers. Data came from immunoSEQ multiplex PCR; TCRdb stores just in-frame clones and leaves some out. This repertoire comprises about 120,000 clones; its ten largest clones make up 3.7%. The sequenced sample was PBMCs. All receptors derive from a man aged 30 to 45 in good health and CMV-seronegative.

The gene calls are TRBV25-1 and TRBJ2-3; a weak D match, TRBD1 (6 bases). Germline V CDR1 and CDR2: MGHDK, SYGVNS. The germline V and J ends were trimmed by 6 bases and 0 bases, with 10 bases remaining between them. This CDR3 has 14 residues. The CDR3 protein is CASRGQSSTDTQYF. The CDR3 nucleotides are TGTGCCAGCAGGGGACAATCTAGCACAGATACGCAGTATTTT. The full variable domain, completed using reference TRBV25-1 and TRBJ2-3, is EADIYQTPRYLVIGTGKKITLECSQTMGHDKMYWYQQDPGMELHLIHYSYGVNSTEKGDLSSESTVSRIRTEHFPLTLESARPSHTSQYLCASRGQSSTDTQYFGPGTRLTVL.

V is TRBV6-6 and J is TRBJ2-7; 7 bases map to TRBD1. After removal of 0 bases from V and 2 bases from J, the junction contained 1 base not matched to a gene. The germline V gene has CDR1 MNHNY and CDR2 SVGAGI (reference sequence). The CDR3 is 14 amino acids. Written as DNA, the CDR3 is TGTGCCAGCAGTTACTCAAGGGGGCCCTACGAGCAGTACTTC. It codes for CASSYSRGPYEQYF.

The CDR3 is CASSSTAGGPNEQFF. CDR3 DNA sequence: TGTGCCAGCAGCTCCACGGCGGGGGGGCCCAATGAGCAGTTCTTC. The gene calls are TRBV11-2 and TRBJ2-1; 9 nucleotides line up with TRBD2. Germline CDR1 reads SGHAT; CDR2 reads FQNNGV. Trimming at V came to 4 bases and at J to 6 bases, leaving 7 bases not matched to a gene. The CDR3 totals 15 residues.

The chain recombines TRBV2 with TRBJ2-5; the match to TRBD2 covers 9 bases. This CDR3 has 16 residues. Germline values: CDR1 SNHLY, CDR2 FYNNEI. Losses at the gene ends were 6 bases for V and 5 bases for J; bases not matched to a gene: 13. The CDR3 loop reads CASRDFGLAGPETQYF. DNA of the CDR3: TGTGCCAGCAGGGACTTCGGGCTAGCGGGGCCGGAGACCCAGTACTTC.

The CDR3 bases are TGTGCCAGCAGAGACAGGGGGACAGGGAACTATGGCTACACCTTC. This encodes CASRDRGTGNYGYTF. The V gene is TRBV2, the J gene TRBJ1-2; 9 bases map to TRBD1. Germline V CDR1 and CDR2: SNHLY, FYNNEI. This CDR3 spans 15 amino acids. Trimming removed 6 bases from V and 2 bases from J; junction bases left unmatched: 7.

This chain links TRBV5-1 with TRBJ2-2, with TRBD2 as a possible D gene (5 bases). Germline CDR1 and CDR2: SGHRS and YFSETQ. The CDR3 totals 15 residues. Trimming left V 3 bases short and J 3 bases short, with 12 bases between. The CDR3 is CASSSGLVHTGELFF. The CDR3 region has the DNA TGCGCCAGCAGCTCTGGACTGGTTCACACCGGGGAGCTGTTTTTT.

The V and J genes are TRBV6-5 and TRBJ1-1, with D unresolved. This CDR3 region has 13 residues. In germline, CDR1 is MNHEY, CDR2 SVGAGI. V gave up 2 bases and J gave up 2 bases, with 6 bases separating them. In DNA form, the CDR3 reads TGTGCCAGCAGTTACACGGTCAACACTGAAGCTTTCTTT. Amino acid sequence: CASSYTVNTEAFF.

The gene calls are TRBV4-3 and TRBJ1-6; unclear D gene. V shed 0 bases and J shed 5 bases, with 20 bases lying between them. The CDR3 runs 19 residues. Looked up from germline, CDR1 is LGHNA and CDR2 is YSLEER. CDR3: CASSQDSGIGDGNNSPLHF. CDR3 DNA sequence: TGCGCCAGCAGCCAAGACTCGGGGATTGGAGACGGAAATAATTCACCCCTCCACTTT.

The chain couples TRBV6-5 to TRBJ2-7; D may be TRBD1 (5 bases). This CDR3 spans 13 amino acids. The germline CDR1 and CDR2 sequences are MNHEY and SVGAGI. V lost 5 bases to trimming and J lost 3 bases, with 11 bases between them. For the CDR3, the DNA is TGTGCCAGCAGTACAGGAGTCTACTACGAGCAGTACTTC. This encodes CASSTGVYYEQYF.

The genes are TRBV7-9 and TRBJ1-2; D perhaps matches TRBD1 (5 bases). The CDR3 is 14 residues long. Trimming left V 3 bases short and J 6 bases short, with 14 bases between. Germline assignment: CDR1 SEHNR and CDR2 FQNEAQ (reference sequence). CDR3 amino acids: CASSFGAGKDGYTF. The CDR3 DNA sequence: TGTGCCAGCAGCTTTGGGGCAGGGAAGGATGGCTACACCTTC.

The V call is TRBV7-2, the J call TRBJ2-3, with 8 bases lining up with TRBD2. This CDR3 comprises 16 residues. Per the germline V gene, CDR1 is SGHTA and CDR2 is FQGNSA. Trimming removed 8 bases from V and 6 bases from J; junction bases left unmatched: 16. The CDR3 region is CASGGIGGGPRDTQYF. DNA of the CDR3: TGTGCCAGCGGGGGTATTGGCGGGGGGCCTCGGGATACGCAGTATTTT.

The CDR3 region is CAGGRGNSNQPQHF. Written as DNA, the CDR3 is TGTGCCGGCGGCAGGGGAAATAGCAATCAGCCCCAGCATTTT. The rearrangement uses TRBV6-1 and TRBJ1-5; possibly TRBD1 for D (6 bases). The CDR3 totals 14 residues. Germline assignment: CDR1 MNHNS and CDR2 SASEGT. V was trimmed by 11 bases and J by 0 bases, leaving 14 bases between them.

CDR3 DNA: TGTGCCAGCAGCTTAGGGACAGGGAGGGAAAAACTGTTTTTT. This codes for CASSLGTGREKLFF. The V and J genes are TRBV7-9 and TRBJ1-4, with TRBD1 matching over 8 bases. The V gene end was trimmed by 1 base and the J gene end by 8 bases; junction bases not matched to a gene: 3. CDR1 and CDR2 (germline): SEHNR, FQNEAQ (reference sequence). The CDR3 is made up of 14 amino acids.

The CDR3 here is CASSNETGNADTQYF. CDR3 DNA sequence: TGTGCCAGCAGCAACGAGACAGGGAACGCAGATACGCAGTATTTT. The chain has TRBV21-1 and TRBJ2-3; the table assigns TRBD1, which was not confirmed against the DNA. TRBV21-1 is shown as a pseudogene. The CDR3 consists of 15 residues.

This sequence joins TRBV2 and TRBJ1-6; no firm D call. The V and J ends lost 4 bases and 8 bases respectively, with 15 bases between them. CDR1 is SNHLY and CDR2 is FYNNEI in the germline V gene. CDR3 length: 15 residues. The CDR3 here is CASSGLTGGDSPLHF. CDR3 coding DNA: TGTGCCAGCAGTGGACTCACGGGAGGTGATTCACCCCTCCACTTT.

The genes are TRBV10-3 and TRBJ2-7; 9 bases agree with TRBD2. The CDR3 runs to 12 residues. Unmatched junction bases numbered 5, after V lost 7 bases and J lost 7 bases. In germline, CDR1 is ENHRY, CDR2 SYGVKD. The CDR3 protein is CAIKSGGPEQYF. The CDR3 coding sequence is TGTGCCATCAAGAGCGGGGGGCCGGAGCAGTACTTC.